This is a list of T cell receptor beta chains from one sample in a study of T cells in Graves' hyperthyroidism and ophthalmopathy. MiXCR, run by TCRdb on the multiplex PCR reads, gives a single entry per CDR3 protein. The repertoire has hundreds of thousands of distinct CDR3 sequences, 15% to 18% of them found once; the top ten carry 11% to 15%. The source material was blood. The origin of the receptors is a woman under 30 with Graves' hyperthyroidism. Each CDR3 is given with its conserved first and last residue. Fields, in order: D gene, clone size, J gene, V gene, CDR3 protein, CDR3 DNA. A D gene is named only where the DNA matches it firmly. Some rows have no size entry. The others give once, few or many, or a class for an expanded clone.

TRBD1,many,TRBJ2-7,TRBV18,CASSPRDSYPYEQYF,TGTGCCAGCTCACCAAGGGACAGTTACCCCTACGAGCAGTACTTC
TRBD2,many,TRBJ2-7,TRBV27,CASSSGRDGYEQYF,TGTGCCAGCAGTAGCGGGAGGGATGGATACGAGCAGTACTTC
-,few,TRBJ2-3,TRBV7-9,CASSRSGSRTDTQYF,TGTGCCAGCAGCCGCAGCGGGTCCCGTACAGATACGCAGTATTTT
-,once,TRBJ2-1,TRBV7-3,CASSLSLFNEQFF,TGTGCCAGCAGCTTATCTCTCTTTAATGAGCAGTTCTTC
TRBD2,many,TRBJ2-1,TRBV7-2,CASSLRAGVFHEQFF,TGTGCCAGCAGCTTAAGAGCGGGGGTTTTTCATGAGCAGTTCTTC
-,many,TRBJ2-3,TRBV5-1,CASSDVKGSWSTDTQYF,TGCGCCAGCAGCGACGTTAAAGGGTCGTGGAGCACAGATACGCAGTATTTT
-,few,TRBJ1-2,TRBV19,CATTGGLIGYTF,TGTGCGACGACCGGGGGATTGATTGGCTACACCTTC
-,few,TRBJ2-5,TRBV7-2,CASSRDSGAQYF,TGTGCCAGCAGCAGGGACTCCGGGGCCCAGTACTTC
-,many,TRBJ2-3,TRBV11-1,CASSVRDLADTQYF,TGTGCCAGCAGCGTCCGCGATTTAGCAGATACGCAGTATTTT
-,many,TRBJ1-5,TRBV28,CASSLYSMGRYNQPQHF,TGTGCCAGCAGTTTATACAGCATGGGCAGGTACAATCAGCCCCAGCATTTT
TRBD1,-,TRBJ2-2,TRBV12-3/TRBV12-4,CASTPLRTGGLSTGELSF,TGTGCCAGCACCCCCCTGAGGACAGGGGGCCTTTCCACCGGGGAGCTGTCTTTT
TRBD1,-,TRBJ2-1,TRBV2,CASRPGQRNYNEQFF,TGTGCCAGCAGGCCGGGACAGCGAAACTACAATGAGCAGTTCTTC
-,few,TRBJ1-2,TRBV6-4,CASSVSPGQGYGYTF,TGTGCCAGCAGTGTTTCCCCTGGTCAAGGCTATGGCTACACCTTC
TRBD2,-,TRBJ2-2,TRBV5-1,CASSELSGREIAGELFF,TGCGCCAGCAGCGAACTTAGCGGGAGGGAGATCGCCGGGGAGCTGTTTTTT
TRBD1,-,TRBJ1-3,TRBV5-5,CASSGTVGNTIYF,TGTGCCAGCAGCGGGACAGTAGGAAACACCATATATTTT
TRBD2,-,TRBJ2-5,TRBV6-5,CASSYSISGGEETQYF,TGTGCCAGCAGTTACAGCATTAGCGGGGGGGAAGAGACCCAGTACTTC
-,many,TRBJ1-2,TRBV19,CASSPLEVGAANYGYTF,TGTGCCAGTAGCCCGTTGGAGGTTGGGGCAGCTAACTATGGCTACACCTTC
-,-,TRBJ1-5,TRBV19,CASSTIQGWRQPQHF,TGTGCCAGTAGTACAATACAGGGTTGGAGGCAGCCCCAGCATTTT
TRBD2,many,TRBJ2-1,TRBV6-1,CASTRGLAGRDEQFF,TGTGCCAGCACCAGAGGACTAGCGGGAAGGGATGAGCAGTTCTTC
TRBD2,few,TRBJ2-1,TRBV10-3,CAISVLAGDYNEQFF,TGTGCCATCAGTGTCTTAGCGGGAGACTACAATGAGCAGTTCTTC
-,few,TRBJ2-5,TRBV10-3,CAISEGGLTKETQYF,TGTGCCATCAGTGAGGGCGGGCTCACCAAAGAGACCCAGTACTTC
TRBD1,many,TRBJ1-4,TRBV9,CASSGEGGGVEKLFF,TGTGCCAGCAGCGGGGAAGGAGGGGGCGTTGAAAAACTGTTTTTT
TRBD1,-,TRBJ1-2,TRBV9,CASSATSAPPGTGLGYTF,TGTGCCAGCAGCGCAACCTCAGCCCCTCCCGGGACAGGGCTTGGCTACACCTTC
-,few,TRBJ1-3,TRBV28,CASGLMGWVSTGNTIYF,TGTGCCAGCGGTTTAATGGGCTGGGTCTCGACGGGAAACACCATATATTTT
-,once,TRBJ1-6,TRBV2,CASSEVDGVSYNSPLHF,TGTGCCAGCAGTGAGGTAGATGGGGTGTCCTATAATTCACCCCTCCACTTT
-,many,TRBJ2-1,TRBV14,CASSYSGLLNEQFF,TGTGCCAGCAGTTATTCTGGACTGTTGAATGAGCAGTTCTTC
TRBD2,-,TRBJ2-7,TRBV20-1,CSVPRSGSFYEQYF,TGCAGTGTTCCTCGTAGCGGGAGTTTTTACGAGCAGTACTTC
TRBD2,-,TRBJ2-1,TRBV7-2,CASSLDPVLAGGSNNEQFF,TGTGCCAGCAGCTTAGACCCCGTCCTAGCGGGAGGTTCGAACAATGAGCAGTTCTTC
-,-,TRBJ2-1,TRBV6-1,CASRIREWNNKQFF,TGTGCCAGCAGGATAAGGGAATGGAACAATAAGCAGTTCTTC
-,-,TRBJ2-7,TRBV29-1,CSAGGNEQYF,TGCAGCGCTGGGGGGAACGAGCAGTACTTC
-,-,TRBJ2-3,TRBV10-1,CASSELAGVDTQYF,TGCGCCAGCAGTGAATTAGCCGGGGTTGATACGCAGTATTTT